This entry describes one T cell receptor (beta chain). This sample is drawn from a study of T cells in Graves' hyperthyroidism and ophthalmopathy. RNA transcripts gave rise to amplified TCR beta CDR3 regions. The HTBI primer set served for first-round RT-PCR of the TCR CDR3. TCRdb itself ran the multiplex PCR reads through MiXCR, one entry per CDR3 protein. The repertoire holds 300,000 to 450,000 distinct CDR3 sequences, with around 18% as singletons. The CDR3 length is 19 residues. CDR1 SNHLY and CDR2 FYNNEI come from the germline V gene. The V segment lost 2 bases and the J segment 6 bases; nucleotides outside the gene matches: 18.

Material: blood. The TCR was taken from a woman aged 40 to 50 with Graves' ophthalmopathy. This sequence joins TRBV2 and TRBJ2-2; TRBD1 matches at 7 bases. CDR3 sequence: CASSERKRGLANRPGELFF. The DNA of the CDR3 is TGTGCCAGCAGTGAACGCAAAAGGGGGCTAGCCAACCGACCCGGGGAGCTGTTTTTT.